The 20 T cell receptor beta chains presented below share a single source sample, sequenced in a study of cytomegalovirus exposure and HLA in healthy donors. The PCR had 60 Vbeta and 13 Jbeta primers. Sequencing used immunoSEQ multiplex PCR; TCRdb keeps in-frame clones, though not all of them. Of around 270,000 clones listed, about 80% are singletons. Sequences were obtained from PBMCs. The receptor set was obtained from a girl aged 2-10 years in good health and CMV-seronegative.

J is TRBJ2-3 and V is TRBV5-1, with 10 bases identical to TRBD2. Unmatched junction bases numbered 14, after V lost 3 bases and J lost 4 bases. In germline, CDR1 is SGHRS, CDR2 YFSETQ. The CDR3 totals 18 residues. CDR3 sequence: CASSWPVGAGGPADTQYF. The CDR3 DNA is TGCGCCAGCAGCTGGCCGGTTGGAGCGGGAGGGCCTGCAGATACGCAGTATTTT.

As for this clone: This sample includes further DNA sequences coding for the same CDR3. This rearrangement joins TRBV6-5 to TRBJ2-7; D might be TRBD2 (6 bases). V lost 6 bases, J lost 1 base, and 10 bases lay in between. The CDR3 extends over 13 amino acids. Looked up from germline, CDR1 is MNHEY and CDR2 is SVGAGI. CDR3 coding DNA: TGTGCCAGCAGCCCTGGGGGGTCCTACGAGCAGTACTTC. Amino acid sequence: CASSPGGSYEQYF.

The J gene is TRBJ2-1, the V gene TRBV5-1; D may be TRBD2 (5 bases). The ends were cut back, 0 bases at V and 4 bases at J, with 8 bases in the middle. Germline V gene lookup returns CDR1 SGHRS and CDR2 YFSETQ. The CDR3 has 14 amino acids. This chain's CDR3 is CASSLATGYNEQFF. The DNA for the CDR3 is TGCGCCAGCAGCTTGGCGACGGGGTACAATGAGCAGTTCTTC.

This chain connects TRBV19 to TRBJ2-1; maybe TRBD2 (6 bases). Trimming pared 1 base from V and 6 bases from J, leaving 13 bases between. This CDR3 has 15 residues. CDR1 and CDR2 (germline): LNHDA, SQIVND (reference sequence). The CDR3 DNA sequence: TGTGCCAGTAGTATAGTTAGGGAGGTTGGCAATGAGCAGTTCTTC. Its protein is CASSIVREVGNEQFF.

CDR3 DNA sequence: TGTGCCAGCAGTGAACTAGACTATACGCAGTATTTT. Its protein product is CASSELDYTQYF. The gene calls are TRBV2 and TRBJ2-3; D unclear. Germline V gene lookup returns CDR1 SNHLY and CDR2 FYNNEI. Trimming took 2 bases from V and 7 from J, leaving 7 bases between them. The CDR3 is 12 residues long.

This clone was seen more than once but under ten times. V gene TRBV18 combines with J gene TRBJ1-3, with D unresolved. Trimming removed 3 bases at V and 1 base at J, with 10 bases between. CDR3 size: 15 residues. Germline-derived CDR1 and CDR2 are KGHSH and LQKENI. CDR3 nucleotide sequence: TGTGCCAGCTCACCTTCACCGGGTTCTGGAAACACCATATATTTT. It yields the protein CASSPSPGSGNTIYF.

V is TRBV19 and J is TRBJ2-6; D may be TRBD2 (6 bases). The CDR3 length is 19 residues. Between the trimmed V and J ends, which lost 6 bases and 1 base, there was a span of 22 bases. Germline V gives CDR1 LNHDA, CDR2 SQIVND (reference sequence). CDR3 nucleotides: TGTGCCAGTAGCCTCAGCGGGCCCTCCGCACGATCTGGGGCCAACGTCCTGACTTTC. Its protein is CASSLSGPSARSGANVLTF. Drawing the rest from reference TRBV19 and TRBJ2-6, the complete variable domain is DGGITQSPKYLFRKEGQNVTLSCEQNLNHDAMYWYRQDPGQGLRLIYYSQIVNDFQKGDIAEGYSVSREKKESFPLTVTSAQKNPTAFYLCASSLSGPSARSGANVLTFGAGSRLTVL.

The V gene is TRBV5-8, the J gene TRBJ1-4; D may be TRBD1 (6 bases). There are 16 residues in the CDR3. V dropped 2 bases and J dropped 3 bases, with 14 bases sitting between them. The germline V gene has CDR1 SGHTS and CDR2 YDEGEE. CDR3 DNA sequence: TGTGCCAGCAGCTTCGGACGACAGGTCTCTAATGAAAAACTGTTTTTT. Its translation is CASSFGRQVSNEKLFF.

The V call is TRBV19, the J call TRBJ2-3; the D gene is possibly TRBD1 (6 bases). This CDR3 contains 13 residues. Germline CDR1 reads LNHDA; CDR2 reads SQIVND (reference sequence). The germline V and J ends were trimmed by 5 bases and 5 bases, with 11 bases remaining between them. CDR3 sequence reads: CASSSQGRDTQYF. DNA of the CDR3: TGTGCCAGTAGTTCACAGGGAAGAGATACGCAGTATTTT.

The V call is TRBV7-9, the J call TRBJ2-7; no clear D gene. Germline-derived CDR1 and CDR2 are SEHNR and FQNEAQ (reference sequence). This CDR3 comprises 17 residues. V shed 4 bases and J shed 3 bases, with 22 bases lying between them. CDR3 nucleotides: TGTGCCAGCAGCTCATATCGTCGCCCACTTGAGGTCTACGAGCAGTACTTC. Translated, it gives CASSSYRRPLEVYEQYF.

This chain links TRBV2 with TRBJ2-5; D might be TRBD1 (6 bases). CDR1 SNHLY and CDR2 FYNNEI come from the germline V gene. The V gene lost 8 bases and the J gene lost 7 bases, with 17 bases spanning the gap. There are 13 residues in the CDR3. In DNA, the CDR3 is TGTGCCAGCCAGATACAGGGTGAGGGGACCCAGTACTTC. Amino acids: CASQIQGEGTQYF.

This chain connects TRBV6-5 to TRBJ2-7; 9 nucleotides match TRBD2. Germline-derived CDR1 and CDR2 are MNHEY and SVGAGI. The CDR3 is 16 residues long. J gave up 5 bases and V 2 bases, and 10 bases lay outside the gene matches. The CDR3: CASSYMGGRAENEQYF. CDR3 nucleotides: TGTGCCAGCAGTTACATGGGCGGGAGGGCCGAAAACGAGCAGTACTTC.

This chain links TRBV1 with TRBJ2-1; no DNA check was done on the table's D call, TRBD2. TRBV1 is assigned pseudogene status. The CDR3 is 18 residues long. The CDR3 coding sequence is TGCACCAGCAGCCGGCTAAGGCTAGCGGGGGGACACTACAATGAGCAGTTCTTC. This gives the protein CTSSRLRLAGGHYNEQFF.

V gene TRBV7-6 combines with J gene TRBJ2-7, with 8 bases fitting TRBD2. CDR3 size: 15 residues. Trimming took 2 bases from V and 0 from J; bases not matched to a gene: 3. CDR1 is SGHVS and CDR2 is FNYEAQ in the germline V gene. The CDR3: CASSLTGGASYEQYF. The CDR3, as DNA: TGTGCCAGCAGCTTAACGGGGGGGGCCTCCTACGAGCAGTACTTC.

This clone came up a few times. The J gene is TRBJ1-4, the V gene TRBV6-5; 7 bases fit TRBD1. V dropped 5 bases and J dropped 4; count of bases not matched to a gene: 7. The V gene's germline CDR1 is MNHEY and CDR2 SVGAGI. The CDR3 covers 15 residues. The CDR3 region is CASSIGTESNEKLFF. The CDR3 bases are TGTGCCAGCAGTATCGGGACAGAAAGTAATGAAAAACTGTTTTTT.

The CDR3 nucleotides are TGTGCCAGCAGTTTAAGGGGGGGGGCTAGCGGGTACAATGAGCAGTTCTTC. This gives the protein CASSLRGGASGYNEQFF. The chain uses TRBV27 and TRBJ2-1, with TRBD2 identical over 8 bases. The J segment lost 4 bases and the V segment lost 2 bases, leaving 10 bases of the junction unmatched. CDR3 length: 17 residues. Germline V CDR1 and CDR2: MNHEY, SMNVEV (reference sequence).

This chain links TRBV19 with TRBJ2-3, with D unresolved. Germline V gene lookup returns CDR1 LNHDA and CDR2 SQIVND (reference sequence). This CDR3 has 15 amino acids. V lost 3 bases to trimming and J lost 2 bases, with 12 bases between them. This CDR3 reads CASSIGEANTDTQYF. Written as DNA, the CDR3 is TGTGCCAGTAGTATTGGAGAAGCTAACACAGATACGCAGTATTTT.

CDR3 in amino acids: CASIMLGQGNNEQFF. The CDR3, as DNA: TGTGCCAGCATAATGCTGGGACAAGGTAACAATGAGCAGTTCTTC. The chain joins TRBV5-6 to TRBJ2-1; D is possibly TRBD1 (6 bases). CDR1 SGHDT and CDR2 YYEEEE come from the germline V gene. The CDR3 contains 15 residues. V was pared by 6 bases and J by 5 bases, with 18 bases between. Supplemented by reference TRBV5-6 and TRBJ2-1, the full variable domain reads DAGVTQSPTHLIKTRGQQVTLRCSPKSGHDTVSWYQQALGQGPQFIFQYYEEEERQRGNFPDRFSGHQFPNYSSELNVNALLLGDSALYLCASIMLGQGNNEQFFGPGTRLTVL.

The chain uses TRBV4-1 and TRBJ2-7; 9 nucleotides agree with TRBD2. Germline CDR1 is MGHRA and CDR2 is YSYEKL. CDR3 size: 15 residues. Trimming took 1 base from V and 1 from J; bases not matched to a gene: 2. CDR3 nucleotide sequence: TGCGCCAGCAGCCAAGTTAGCGGGAGTTCCTACGAGCAGTACTTC. Translated, it gives CASSQVSGSSYEQYF.

This clone came up a few times. The sample contains more than one DNA sequence encoding this CDR3. The chain recombines TRBV7-9 with TRBJ1-1; tentatively, D is TRBD1 (6 bases). The length of the CDR3 is 14 residues. The V gene's germline CDR1 is SEHNR and CDR2 FQNEAQ (reference sequence). The ends were cut back, 5 bases at V and 1 base at J, with 11 bases in the middle. CDR3 nucleotides: TGTGCCAGCAGCCCGTGGACAGCGAACACTGAAGCTTTCTTT. This encodes CASSPWTANTEAFF.